This entry lists 24 T cell receptor beta chains sequenced from one sample in a study of T cell responses to AZD1222 COVID-19 vaccine. Sequencing was performed with immunoSEQ multiplex PCR; in TCRdb, only in-frame clones are kept and a portion is missing. The sample lists 110,000 to 150,000 clones, approximately 85% occurring once. Sequences were derived from peripheral blood, sampled on day 0 of AZD1222 vaccination. These receptors all come from an adult in good health.

The chain links TRBV6-6 to TRBJ2-1; D ambiguous. The CDR3 runs to 11 residues. Germline assignment: CDR1 MNHNY and CDR2 SVGAGI (reference sequence). Trimming stripped 6 bases from V and 5 bases from J, with 5 bases between. The CDR3 here is CASSPNNEQFF. The CDR3 coding sequence is TGTGCCAGCAGCCCCAACAATGAGCAGTTCTTC.

V is TRBV19 and J is TRBJ2-1; no clear D. V lost 4 bases and J 8 bases, leaving 6 bases between the germline ends. Germline CDR1 reads LNHDA; CDR2 reads SQIVND (reference sequence). The CDR3 runs 11 residues. As DNA, the CDR3 is TGTGCCAGTAGTAGGAACGATGAGCAGTTCTTC. It translates to CASSRNDEQFF.

The V call is TRBV11-2, the J call TRBJ1-1; D is possibly TRBD1 (5 bases). The CDR3 length is 11 residues. V gave up 5 bases and J gave up 9 bases, with 10 bases separating them. From germline, CDR1 is SGHAT and CDR2 FQNNGV. The CDR3 nucleotides read TGTGCCAGCAGCGGAGGGACGCAAGCTTTCTTT. It yields the protein CASSGGTQAFF.

The chain couples TRBV18 to TRBJ2-4, with unresolved D. V was pared by 3 bases and J by 8 bases, with 14 bases between. Germline V lookup: CDR1 KGHSH, CDR2 LQKENI. This CDR3 region has 14 residues. The CDR3 sequence: CASSPWPARDIQYF. CDR3 coding DNA: TGTGCCAGCTCACCGTGGCCTGCTCGGGACATTCAGTACTTC.

V usage is TRBV29-1 and J usage is TRBJ2-3; TRBD1 agrees at 8 bases. CDR3 length: 15 residues. Germline V gene sequence: CDR1 SQVTM, CDR2 ANQGSEA. V dropped 5 bases and J dropped 5; count of bases not matched to a gene: 12. The CDR3 spells CSVQVGQGARDTQYF. The CDR3, as DNA: TGCAGCGTTCAAGTAGGGCAGGGGGCAAGAGATACGCAGTATTTT.

V and J are TRBV7-9 and TRBJ1-2; a possible D gene is TRBD1 (5 bases). CDR1 and CDR2 (germline): SEHNR, FQNEAQ (reference sequence). The CDR3 extends over 14 amino acids. Trimming pared 1 base from V and 6 bases from J, leaving 12 bases between. The CDR3 region has the DNA TGTGCCAGCAGCTTAGATTTTCAGGGACATGGCTACACCTTC. This translates into CASSLDFQGHGYTF.

This chain connects TRBV2 to TRBJ2-7; D is ambiguous. CDR3 length: 13 amino acids. Deletions cut 5 bases from V and 2 bases from J, with 10 bases between. CDR1 SNHLY and CDR2 FYNNEI come from the germline V gene. The CDR3 DNA follows: TGTGCCAGCAGTACTCGGAGTACCTACGAGCAGTACTTC. This encodes CASSTRSTYEQYF. The full variable domain, in which reference TRBV2 and TRBJ2-7 provide the parts outside the CDR3, is EPEVTQTPSHQVTQMGQEVILRCVPISNHLYFYWYRQILGQKVEFLVSFYNNEISEKSEIFDDQFSVERPDGSNFTLKIRSTKLEDSAMYFCASSTRSTYEQYFGPGTRLTVT.

The genes are TRBV5-1 and TRBJ2-3; TRBD2 matches at 8 bases. The V and J ends lost 9 bases and 2 bases, in that order; junction bases with no gene match: 5. The CDR3 contains 13 residues. CDR1 and CDR2 (germline): SGHRS, YFSETQ. CDR3 nucleotide sequence: TGCGCCACTACTAGCGGATACACAGATACGCAGTATTTT. Translating gives CATTSGYTDTQYF.

This chain joins TRBV29-1 and TRBJ2-5; D is perhaps TRBD1 (6 bases). The germline V gene has CDR1 SQVTM and CDR2 ANQGSEA. The CDR3 runs to 15 residues. The V gene lost 2 bases and the J gene lost 2 bases, with 15 bases spanning the gap. CDR3 sequence (DNA): TGCAGCGTTGAAAGCCCCCTGGACAGTCAAGAGACCCAGTACTTC. The encoded protein is CSVESPLDSQETQYF.

The V and J genes are TRBV20-1 and TRBJ1-2, with no clear D. Looked up from germline, CDR1 is DFQATT and CDR2 is SNEGSKA (reference sequence). This CDR3 region has 12 residues. Trimming took off 3 bases at V and 8 bases at J, with 13 bases between the two ends. The CDR3 sequence is CSASLAGQGYTF. In nucleotides, the CDR3 is TGCAGTGCTAGTCTGGCAGGCCAAGGCTACACCTTC.

The rearrangement joins TRBV27 to TRBJ2-7; the match to TRBD2 covers 12 bases. This CDR3 has 15 residues. CDR1 is MNHEY and CDR2 is SMNVEV in the germline V gene (reference sequence). V was clipped by 5 bases and J by 5 bases; unmatched bases: 7. In DNA, the CDR3 is TGTGCCAGCAGTCCCCGACTAGCGGGAGACAACGAGCAGTACTTC. It is translated as CASSPRLAGDNEQYF.

The J gene is TRBJ1-2, the V gene TRBV2, with D uncertain. Trimming left V 4 bases short and J 4 bases short, with 4 bases between. The CDR3 sequence is 11 residues long. In germline, CDR1 is SNHLY, CDR2 FYNNEI. This chain's CDR3 is CASSVGYGYTF. The CDR3 coding sequence is TGTGCCAGCAGTGTCGGCTATGGCTACACCTTC.

V and J are TRBV15 and TRBJ2-5; weak D call: TRBD1 (6 bases). V was shortened by 4 bases and J by 5 bases, with 14 bases between the two germline ends. The CDR3 has 14 amino acids. CDR1 is LNHNV and CDR2 is YYDKDF in the germline V gene (reference sequence). The chain's CDR3 is CATSKILQGETQYF. The CDR3 DNA sequence: TGTGCCACCAGCAAGATACTTCAGGGGGAGACCCAGTACTTC.

The J gene is TRBJ1-3, the V gene TRBV5-1, with D perhaps matching TRBD1 (5 bases). The CDR3 is 15 residues long. Germline V CDR1 and CDR2: SGHRS, YFSETQ. The V end lost 0 bases, the J end lost 3 bases, and 10 bases lay between the germline ends. The CDR3 DNA reads TGCGCCAGCAGCTTGGGACAGCTCATTGGAAACACCATATATTTT. Translation gives CASSLGQLIGNTIYF.

This chain links TRBV7-2 with TRBJ1-3; unclear D gene. V lost 5 bases to trimming and J lost 4 bases, with 9 bases between them. This CDR3 spans 13 amino acids. Germline loops: CDR1 SGHTA, CDR2 FQGNSA. The CDR3 protein is CASSTYGGNTIYF. DNA of the CDR3: TGTGCCAGCAGCACATACGGGGGAAACACCATATATTTT.

V usage is TRBV7-6 and J usage is TRBJ1-2, with 8 bases that match TRBD1. This CDR3 spans 13 amino acids. Germline CDR1 SGHVS, CDR2 FNYEAQ. V was clipped by 1 base and J by 8 bases; unmatched bases: 3. In DNA, the CDR3 is TGTGCCAGCAGCTTAGGACAGGGGTACGGCTACACCTTC. Residues: CASSLGQGYGYTF. The full variable domain, completed using reference TRBV7-6 and TRBJ1-2, is GAGVSQSPRYKVTKRGQDVALRCDPISGHVSLYWYRQALGQGPEFLTYFNYEAQQDKSGLPNDRFSAERPEGSISTLTIQRTEQRDSAMYRCASSLGQGYGYTFGSGTRLTVV.

This clone was observed a single time. CDR3 DNA sequence: TGTGCCAGCAGCCAATTTGCCGGGACCTTCATGAACACTGAAGCTTTCTTT. Translating it yields CASSQFAGTFMNTEAFF. The V and J genes are TRBV11-2 and TRBJ1-1, with D possibly being TRBD1 (5 bases). V was pared by 5 bases and J by 0 bases, with 19 bases between. Germline V gene sequence: CDR1 SGHAT, CDR2 FQNNGV. There are 17 residues in the CDR3.

V usage is TRBV24-1 and J usage is TRBJ1-1; D is ambiguous. This CDR3 contains 11 residues. V dropped 4 bases and J dropped 8 bases, with 7 bases sitting between them. The V gene's germline CDR1 is KGHDR and CDR2 SFDVKD. This CDR3 is CATSDWSEAFF. The DNA of the CDR3 is TGTGCCACCAGTGACTGGAGCGAAGCTTTCTTT.

The V and J genes are TRBV7-2 and TRBJ1-2; D is unresolved. Germline-derived CDR1 and CDR2 are SGHTA and FQGNSA. This CDR3 is built from 14 residues. The V and J ends lost 9 bases and 0 bases respectively, with 14 bases between them. CDR3 sequence (DNA): TGTGCCAGGCCCCCGGACCGATCTAACTATGGCTACACCTTC. Encoded protein: CARPPDRSNYGYTF.

This clone was recorded once. The junction does not match germline at one end; this may be a read error. This chain connects TRBV7-7 to TRBJ1-5; D gene uncertain. This CDR3 is 13 amino acids long. Germline-derived CDR1 and CDR2 are SSHAT and FNYEAQ (reference sequence). CDR3 sequence reads: CASSSNLNQPQHF. DNA for the CDR3: TGTGCTAGCAGCTCCAATCTCAATCAGCCCCAGCATTTT. Looking up the rest from reference TRBV7-7 and TRBJ1-5 gives the full variable domain: GAGVSQSPRYKVTKRGQDVTLRCDPISSHATLYWYQQALGQGPEFLTYFNYEAQPDKSGLPSDRFSAERPEGSISTLTIQRTEQRDSAMYRCASSSNLNQPQHFGDGTRLSIL.

The genes are TRBV19 and TRBJ2-1; TRBD2 matches at 10 bases. CDR3 length: 15 amino acids. Germline loops: CDR1 LNHDA, CDR2 SQIVND (reference sequence). V shed 7 bases and J 5 bases; nucleotides not matched to a gene: 8. The CDR3 nucleotides read TGTGCCAGTACCTTTAGCGGGAGGCTAAACAATGAGCAGTTCTTC. Translation gives CASTFSGRLNNEQFF.

This clone was detected once. This chain uses TRBV12-3 or TRBV12-4 with TRBJ1-2; 7 bases map to TRBD1. V was pared by 3 bases and J by 10 bases, with 8 bases of the junction left unmatched. The CDR3 extends over 13 amino acids. DNA of the CDR3: TGTGCCAGCAGTTTTAGGACAGGCGCAAACTACACCTTC. Translating it yields CASSFRTGANYTF.

This sequence joins TRBV3-1 (or the pseudogene TRBV3-2) and TRBJ2-7; a weak D match, TRBD2 (5 bases). Trimming removed 3 bases from V and 3 bases from J, with 12 bases in between. CDR3 length: 14 amino acids. Per the germline V gene, CDR1 is LGHDT and CDR2 is YNNKEL (reference sequence). The CDR3 reads CASSHEGQNYEQYF. CDR3 sequence (DNA): TGTGCCAGCAGCCACGAGGGCCAGAACTACGAGCAGTACTTC.

J is TRBJ1-2 and V is TRBV5-1; TRBD1 matches at 9 bases. The V gene's germline CDR1 is SGHRS and CDR2 YFSETQ. The CDR3 extends over 18 amino acids. The trim removed 4 bases at V and 0 bases at J, leaving 13 bases unmatched. The CDR3: CASSPQAGQGRANYGYTF. The CDR3 bases are TGCGCCAGCAGCCCTCAGGCGGGACAGGGCCGAGCTAACTATGGCTACACCTTC.